This T cell receptor (beta chain) emerged from a study of technical replicates of blood from a handful of donors. The CDR3 is made up of 14 amino acids. The V gene's germline CDR1 is MGHDK and CDR2 SYGVNS. V was trimmed by 8 bases and J by 0 bases, leaving 10 bases between them. Method: immunoSEQ multiplex PCR; TCRdb's copy keeps in-frame clones and lacks some. The profile covers tens of thousands of clones, with 85% to 95% appearing a single time and more than 0.2% taken by the ten largest. The genes are TRBV25-1 and TRBJ2-2, with D possibly TRBD1 on 6 matching bases. Input material: T cells isolated from PBMCs. This receptor was taken from a human donor in good health. CDR3 DNA: TGTGCCAGCGGAGACAGGTCGAACACCGGGGAGCTGTTTTTT. Amino acids: CASGDRSNTGELFF. Combining the CDR3 with reference TRBV25-1 and TRBJ2-2 gives the whole variable domain EADIYQTPRYLVIGTGKKITLECSQTMGHDKMYWYQQDPGMELHLIHYSYGVNSTEKGDLSSESTVSRIRTEHFPLTLESARPSHTSQYLCASGDRSNTGELFFGEGSRLTVL.